This T cell receptor (beta chain) was retrieved from a study of control samples from healthy donors and cancer patients (dated by TCRdb to between 2020 and 2021). As concerns this clone: This clone's antigen is unknown. No base quality information exists; no much larger clone differs at one position.

The library was prepared using the immunoSEQ multiplex PCR assay. TCRdb holds this immuneACCESS table with in-frame rearrangements only. Some clones are missing; in checked studies, unresolved V genes explain under half, and the rest has no known cause. A total of tens of thousands of clones appear in this sample, roughly 87% of them only once. The leading ten clones occupy over 3.5% of the sample. Trimming costs V 4 bases and J 7 bases, and their ends lie 18 bases apart. From cysteine to phenylalanine, the CDR3 is 15 amino acids long. Solely the CDR3 DNA is kept, with 45 bases framed from the first base. CDR1 and CDR2 were assigned from the germline V gene as SGHRS and YFSETQ.

The chain is made from TRBV5-1 and TRBJ1-5, and possibly TRBD1, on 6 matching bases. The receptor was derived from a woman aged 45-60 years in good health. Sequenced: blood. The nucleotide sequence reads TGCGCCAGCAGCCAGGGAGGGGGGCCGGGGCAGCCCCAGCATTTT. Its protein reads: CASSQGGGPGQPQHF.